This TCR beta chain appears in the sequencing data of a study of cytomegalovirus exposure and HLA in healthy donors. Across the study: A data release that came early held tens of millions of unique TCRs from HLA-typed donors. Study-wide points: Certain indistinguishable V segments, among them TRBV6-2 and TRBV6-3, were excluded. Most of the TCR beta V segments (in an earlier analysis) were productive either about 87% or about 30% of the time.

Comments on this clone: As yet, its antigen is unknown.

This CDR3 is 16 amino acids long. Losses at the gene ends were 5 bases for V and 3 bases for J; bases not matched to a gene: 11. Germline CDR1 is SGHNT and CDR2 is YENEEA. PCR used 60 Vbeta primers and 13 Jbeta primers. The repertoire was sequenced with immunoSEQ multiplex PCR; TCRdb's copy has only in-frame clones and lacks some. The table lists over 150,000 clones, roughly 80% of them singletons. This receptor was identified in a male donor in good health and CMV-seronegative. This chain connects TRBV11-3 to TRBJ2-3; the match to TRBD2 covers 7 bases. Sequenced material: PBMCs. In DNA form, the CDR3 reads TGTGCCAGCAGCCCGGGAGGAGTACTTGGGACAGATACGCAGTATTTT. Its translation is CASSPGGVLGTDTQYF.